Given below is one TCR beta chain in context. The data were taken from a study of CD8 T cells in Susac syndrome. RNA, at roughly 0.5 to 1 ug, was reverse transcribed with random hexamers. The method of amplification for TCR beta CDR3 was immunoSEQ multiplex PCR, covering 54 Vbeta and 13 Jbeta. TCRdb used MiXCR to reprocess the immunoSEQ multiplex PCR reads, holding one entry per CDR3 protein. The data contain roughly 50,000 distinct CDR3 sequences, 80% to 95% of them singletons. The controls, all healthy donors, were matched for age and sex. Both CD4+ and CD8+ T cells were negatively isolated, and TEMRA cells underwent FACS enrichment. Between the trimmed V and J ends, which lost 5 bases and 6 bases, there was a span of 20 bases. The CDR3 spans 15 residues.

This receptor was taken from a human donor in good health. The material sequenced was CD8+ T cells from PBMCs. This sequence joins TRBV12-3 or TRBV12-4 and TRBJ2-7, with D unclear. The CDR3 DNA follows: TGTGCCAGCAGTCCCTCGACTTCAAGACGGGCCGAGCAGTACTTC. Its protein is CASSPSTSRRAEQYF.